The 15 T cell receptor beta chains reported below all come from one sample, sequenced in a study of breast tumors, draining lymph nodes, adjacent tissues. Axillary draining lymph nodes of breast cancer patients supplied the node samples. Using its own MiXCR run on the multiplex PCR reads, TCRdb lists one record per CDR3 protein. Of 130,000 or so distinct CDR3 sequences detected, approximately 20% appear once; the ten largest clones hold around 2.7%. The specimen was axillary lymph node tissue. The receptors were sampled from a female donor with breast cancer. Some clones in this sample may be carry-over from other donors' samples.

Remarks on this clonotype: At one boundary the junction diverges from the germline segment, which might be a read error. J is TRBJ1-4 and V is TRBV28; D may be TRBD1 (5 bases). Germline loops: CDR1 MDHEN, CDR2 SYDVKM. The CDR3 runs 15 residues. The CDR3 region is CASREGTEDNEILFF. In DNA, the CDR3 is TGTGCCAGCAGGGAAGGGACGGAAGATAATGAAATACTGTTTTTT. Based on the CDR3 plus reference TRBV28 and TRBJ1-4, the full variable domain is DVKVTQSSRYLVKRTGEKVFLECVQDMDHENMFWYRQDPGLGLRLIYFSYDVKMKEKGDIPEGYSVSREKKERFSLILESASTNQTSMYLCASREGTEDNEILFFGSGTQLSVL.

The rearrangement uses TRBV30 and TRBJ1-2, with 11 positions matching TRBD1. From germline, CDR1 is GTSNPN and CDR2 SVGIG (reference sequence). V lost 0 bases, J lost 7 bases, and 4 bases stayed unmatched. This CDR3 has 14 residues. The CDR3 is CAWSVTGTGGGYTF. In nucleotides, the CDR3 is TGTGCCTGGAGTGTAACCGGGACAGGGGGTGGCTACACCTTC.

Worth noting for this clonotype: A much larger clone lies one base from this, so it may be a read error. This chain connects TRBV6-1 to TRBJ2-3; no clear D. Per germline, CDR1 MNHNS and CDR2 SASEGT. Trimming removed 8 bases from V and 6 bases from J, with 9 bases in between. The CDR3 extends over 11 amino acids. The CDR3 loop is CASGNLDTQYF. CDR3 DNA: TGTGCCAGCGGTAACTTGGATACGCAGTATTTT.

This clonotype was detected a few times. The chain is built from TRBV20-1 and TRBJ1-5; 7 bases align to TRBD1. The CDR3 sequence is 14 residues long. The germline gives CDR1 DFQATT, CDR2 SNEGSKA (reference sequence). J gave up 6 bases and V 6 bases, and 11 bases lay outside the gene matches. The chain's CDR3 is CSAPDPSGGQPQHF. In DNA form, the CDR3 reads TGCAGTGCACCCGACCCATCAGGGGGTCAGCCCCAGCATTTT.

This clonotype has at least ten counts. V is TRBV19 and J is TRBJ2-3; a possible D gene is TRBD2 (6 bases). V was pared by 7 bases and J by 0 bases, with 14 bases between. The CDR3 totals 15 residues. CDR1 is LNHDA, CDR2 SQIVND, per germline (reference sequence). CDR3 sequence reads: CASKRSGTSTDTQYF. In DNA form, the CDR3 reads TGTGCCAGTAAGCGTAGCGGCACTAGCACAGATACGCAGTATTTT.

This clonotype was observed many times. The chain is built from TRBV9 and TRBJ2-1; 12 bases agree with TRBD2. This CDR3 contains 15 residues. J lost 6 bases, V lost 0 bases, and 1 base had no gene match. CDR1 SGDLS and CDR2 YYNGEE come from the germline V gene. The CDR3 nucleotides read TGTGCCAGCAGCGTAGGGACTAGCGGGGTCAATGAGCAGTTCTTC. Its translation is CASSVGTSGVNEQFF.

This clonotype was recorded many times. The CDR3 sequence: CATSDKTSYNEQFF. CDR3 bases: TGTGCCACCAGTGACAAGACCTCCTACAATGAGCAGTTCTTC. This sequence joins TRBV24-1 and TRBJ2-1, with no clear D. Germline assignment: CDR1 KGHDR and CDR2 SFDVKD. The CDR3 sequence is 14 residues long. The V and J ends lost 4 bases and 0 bases respectively, with 6 bases between them.

This clonotype was seen a few times. The genes are TRBV12-3 or TRBV12-4 and TRBJ1-2; tentatively, D is TRBD1 (5 bases). The CDR3 is 13 residues long. With 6 bases removed from V and 8 bases from J, the gap between germline ends came to 16 bases. The CDR3 reads CASSTWWGEGYTF. The DNA of the CDR3 is TGTGCCAGCAGCACCTGGTGGGGGGAAGGCTACACCTTC.

This clonotype was seen at least ten times. The chain joins TRBV20-1 to TRBJ2-2, with 14 nucleotides matching TRBD2. CDR1 is DFQATT, CDR2 SNEGSKA, per germline (reference sequence). The CDR3 spans 17 residues. The junction had 9 bases not matched to a gene; V was cut back by 6 bases and J by 3 bases. This chain's CDR3 is CSATRLAGGPYTGELFF. For the CDR3, the DNA is TGCAGTGCCACCCGACTAGCGGGAGGGCCGTACACCGGGGAGCTGTTTTTT.

Remarks on this clonotype: A much larger clone is a single base away; this may be a read error. The rearrangement links TRBV28 to TRBJ1-2; TRBD1 agrees at 8 bases. The V and J ends lost 4 bases and 4 bases, in that order; junction bases with no gene match: 8. The germline V gene encodes CDR1 MDHEN and CDR2 SYDVKM. CDR3 length equals 15 residues. Here the CDR3 reads CASSSTGDRAYGYTF. CDR3 in DNA: TGTGCCAGCAGTTCGACAGGGGACAGAGCCTATGGCTACACCTTC.

This clonotype was seen at least ten times. This chain uses TRBV9 with TRBJ2-7; 15 bases match TRBD2. Germline trimming cut 4 bases from V and 2 bases from J; bases unmatched to any gene: 4. The CDR3 covers 16 residues. The germline V gene has CDR1 SGDLS and CDR2 YYNGEE. For the CDR3, the DNA is TGTGCCAGCAGCCCGGGGACTAGCGGGGGGCCCTACGAGCAGTACTTC. The encoded protein is CASSPGTSGGPYEQYF.

This clonotype showed up many times. This chain uses TRBV10-1 with TRBJ2-1, with a possible D match to TRBD2 (7 bases). The V end was cut by 1 base, the J end by 3 bases, with 10 bases between. CDR3 length: 15 residues. Germline values: CDR1 WNHNN, CDR2 SYGVQD (reference sequence). CDR3: CASSEFGGRYNEQFF. CDR3 sequence (DNA): TGCGCCAGCAGTGAGTTCGGGGGGCGCTACAATGAGCAGTTCTTC.

As concerns this clonotype: Given a much more abundant clone one base away, this may be a read error. The rearrangement links TRBV5-5 to TRBJ2-7; D is perhaps TRBD1 (6 bases). Trimming left V 4 bases short and J 7 bases short, with 15 bases between. Germline V gene data show CDR1 as SGHKS and CDR2 as YYEKEE (reference sequence). This CDR3 comprises 13 residues. In DNA, the CDR3 is TGTGCCAGCAGCCAAGAGGTCAGGGGTGAGCAGTACTTC. The encoded protein is CASSQEVRGEQYF.

This clonotype turned up a few times. A much larger clone differs from this one at a single base, so this may be a read error. The conserved closing phenylalanine or tryptophan is absent in this CDR3, likely reflecting a read error. The gene calls are TRBV20-1 and TRBJ2-1; 7 bases align to TRBD2. The CDR3 runs 15 residues. Germline lookup yields CDR1 DFQATT and CDR2 SNEGSKA (reference sequence). V trimming: 3 bases; J trimming: 6 bases; junction bases outside the gene matches: 11. The DNA for the CDR3 is TGCAGTGCTAGGCCTCCGGGACGGGGGGTCAATGAGCAGTTCCTC. It specifies CSARPPGRGVNEQFL.

This clonotype was counted ten times or more. The chain couples TRBV12-5 to TRBJ2-3; perhaps D is TRBD1 or TRBD2 (6 bases each). Germline V gene sequence: CDR1 LGHNT, CDR2 FRNRAP. Trimming removed 6 bases from V and 4 bases from J, with 11 bases in between. CDR3 size: 13 residues. The CDR3: CASGRRGADTQYF. The CDR3 bases are TGTGCTAGTGGCCGGAGGGGGGCAGATACGCAGTATTTT.